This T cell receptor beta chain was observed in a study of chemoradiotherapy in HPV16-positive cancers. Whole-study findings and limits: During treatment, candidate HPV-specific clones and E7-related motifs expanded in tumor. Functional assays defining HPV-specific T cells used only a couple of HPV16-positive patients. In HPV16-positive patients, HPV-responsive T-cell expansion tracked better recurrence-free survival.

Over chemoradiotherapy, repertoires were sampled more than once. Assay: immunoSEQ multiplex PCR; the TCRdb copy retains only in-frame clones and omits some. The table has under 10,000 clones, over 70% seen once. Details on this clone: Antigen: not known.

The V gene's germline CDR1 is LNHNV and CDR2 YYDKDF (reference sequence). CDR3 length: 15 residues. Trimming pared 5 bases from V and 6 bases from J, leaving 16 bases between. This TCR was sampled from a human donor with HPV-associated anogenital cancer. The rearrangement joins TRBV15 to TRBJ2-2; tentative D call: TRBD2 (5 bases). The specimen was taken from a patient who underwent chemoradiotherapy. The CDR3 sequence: CATSPWGAKAGELFF. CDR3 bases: TGTGCCACCAGCCCGTGGGGAGCGAAGGCCGGGGAGCTGTTTTTT.